This passage covers 27 T cell receptor beta chains from one sample sequenced in a study of Ad26.COV2.S vaccination and SARS-CoV-2 variants. Treatment reported: some 20 received Ad26.COV2.S at low or high dose, single or two shots; several received placebo; per-sample allocation not given. Specimens were obtained on day 63 following the first vaccine or placebo injection. TCRdb's copy holds only in-frame clones and misses some; the assay was immunoSEQ multiplex PCR. Here the sample spans about 250,000 clones, around 87% being singletons. This specimen consisted of peripheral blood, obtained in a trial of Ad26.COV2.S vaccine versus placebo. Receptor source: a person aged 18 to 65 who received the Ad26.COV2.S COVID-19 vaccine or a placebo.

This clone has just one count. The rearrangement uses TRBV6-5 and TRBJ1-2; tentatively, D is TRBD1 (5 bases). V was trimmed by 0 bases and J by 3 bases, leaving 14 bases between them. The germline gives CDR1 MNHEY, CDR2 SVGAGI. The length of the CDR3 is 16 residues. As DNA, the CDR3 is TGTGCCAGCAGTTACTCGAGGAGGCTAGGGGACTATGGCTACACCTTC. Translation: CASSYSRRLGDYGYTF.

The chain uses TRBV5-1 and TRBJ2-1; D is undetermined. This CDR3 has 21 amino acids. V lost 1 base, J lost 0 bases, and 26 bases lay in between. Germline CDR1 and CDR2: SGHRS and YFSETQ. CDR3 sequence (DNA): TGCGCCAGCAGCTTGAGGTTCATGTCAGCAGTTGGTGCAGCCTCCTACAATGAGCAGTTCTTC. Encoded protein: CASSLRFMSAVGAASYNEQFF.

V is TRBV4-1 and J is TRBJ2-5, with D tentatively TRBD2 (5 bases). The germline V and J ends were trimmed by 0 bases and 1 base, with 15 bases remaining between them. This CDR3 spans 17 amino acids. The germline gives CDR1 MGHRA, CDR2 YSYEKL. In nucleotides, the CDR3 is TGCGCCAGCAGCCAAGATCCGGGGATGGCGGGCCAAGAGACCCAGTACTTC. Protein product: CASSQDPGMAGQETQYF.

The rearrangement uses TRBV7-9 and TRBJ2-7; D remains unclear. This CDR3 region has 15 residues. V dropped 0 bases and J dropped 0 bases, with 9 bases sitting between them. The germline gives CDR1 SEHNR, CDR2 FQNEAQ (reference sequence). The CDR3 DNA follows: TGTGCCAGCAGCTTAGCGGGTTCAGCCTCCTACGAGCAGTACTTC. Translating gives CASSLAGSASYEQYF.

The chain links TRBV5-8 to TRBJ1-2; perhaps TRBD1 as D (5 bases). Trimming removed 6 bases from V and 5 bases from J, with 11 bases in between. CDR1 is SGHTS and CDR2 is YDEGEE in the germline V gene. The CDR3 runs to 12 residues. The chain's CDR3 is CASTGREYGYTF. CDR3 nucleotides: TGTGCCAGCACGGGACGGGAATATGGCTACACCTTC.

This chain joins TRBV11-2 and TRBJ2-1; 14 bases map to TRBD2. J was trimmed by 9 bases and V by 4 bases; bases with no gene match: 14. The CDR3 has 18 amino acids. Germline-derived CDR1 and CDR2 are SGHAT and FQNNGV. Written as DNA, the CDR3 is TGTGCCAGCAGCTCGCGCGGGACTAGCGGGAGAATTTGGGCTGAGCAGTTCTTC. It codes for CASSSRGTSGRIWAEQFF. The variable domain in full, completed from reference TRBV11-2 and TRBJ2-1, reads EAGVAQSPRYKIIEKRQSVAFWCNPISGHATLYWYQQILGQGPKLLIQFQNNGVVDDSQLPKDRFSAERLKGVDSTLKIQPAKLEDSAVYLCASSSRGTSGRIWAEQFFGPGTRLTVL.

Here the CDR3 reads CASSFFPGDNQPQHF. The DNA for the CDR3 is TGTGCCAGCAGTTTTTTCCCCGGCGACAATCAGCCCCAGCATTTT. The chain recombines TRBV27 with TRBJ1-5, with D hard to call. This CDR3 is 15 amino acids long. In germline, CDR1 is MNHEY, CDR2 SMNVEV (reference sequence). V was clipped by 3 bases and J by 3 bases, with 12 bases between them.

This rearrangement joins TRBV19 to TRBJ1-5; possibly TRBD1 for D (5 bases). This CDR3 is built from 16 residues. V lost 9 bases to trimming and J lost 1 base, with 19 bases between them. The germline CDR1 and CDR2 sequences are LNHDA and SQIVND (reference sequence). CDR3 DNA: TGTGCCAGCAAGGGACTTCGGGGCCCAAGCAATCAGCCCCAGCATTTT. Its protein is CASKGLRGPSNQPQHF.

The rearrangement uses TRBV3-1 (or the pseudogene TRBV3-2) and TRBJ2-1; D unresolved. The CDR3 runs 12 residues. CDR1 is LGHDT and CDR2 is YNNKEL in the germline V gene (reference sequence). V dropped 1 base and J dropped 10 bases, with 8 bases sitting between them. CDR3 DNA sequence: TGTGCCAGCAGCCAAGGGCTAGTAGAGCAGTTCTTC. Translation: CASSQGLVEQFF.

CDR3: CASSFAGQVYNEQFF. The CDR3 DNA reads TGTGCCAGCAGCTTTGCCGGACAGGTCTACAATGAGCAGTTCTTC. This chain connects TRBV7-9 to TRBJ2-1, with 7 bases aligning to TRBD1. Trimming removed 3 bases from V and 3 bases from J; junction bases left unmatched: 5. The CDR3 covers 15 residues. Germline values: CDR1 SEHNR, CDR2 FQNEAQ (reference sequence).

This sequence joins TRBV5-6 and TRBJ1-2; D is uncertain. Trimming removed 4 bases at V and 4 bases at J, with 11 bases between. The CDR3 runs to 13 residues. The germline CDR1 and CDR2 sequences are SGHDT and YYEEEE. The CDR3 spells CASSRRETYGYTF. In nucleotides, the CDR3 is TGTGCCAGCAGCCGTAGGGAGACCTATGGCTACACCTTC.

The count of this clone is one. This chain uses TRBV9 with TRBJ2-7; D tentatively reads TRBD1 or TRBD2 (5 bases each). The CDR3 sequence is 14 residues long. Germline V gene lookup returns CDR1 SGDLS and CDR2 YYNGEE. V was trimmed by 0 bases and J by 5 bases, leaving 12 bases between them. The CDR3 bases are TGTGCCAGCAGCGTAGCCGGGACGAATGACGAGCAGTACTTC. As protein: CASSVAGTNDEQYF.

The gene calls are TRBV10-1 and TRBJ2-7; 9 bases agree with TRBD1. The CDR3 extends over 14 amino acids. Trimming removed 3 bases from V and 9 bases from J; junction bases left unmatched: 9. Germline V gene lookup returns CDR1 WNHNN and CDR2 SYGVQD (reference sequence). CDR3 in DNA: TGCGCCAGCAGTGACACCGGGACAGGGTGGGGGCAGTACTTC. Its translation is CASSDTGTGWGQYF.

The chain has TRBV19 and TRBJ2-6; no definite D call. The V gene lost 4 bases and the J gene lost 4 bases, with 14 bases spanning the gap. The V gene's germline CDR1 is LNHDA and CDR2 SQIVND (reference sequence). The CDR3 is 16 residues long. The CDR3 protein is CASSRPRRGGANVLTF. The DNA of the CDR3 is TGTGCCAGTAGTAGACCCAGGAGAGGAGGGGCCAACGTCCTGACTTTC. The variable domain in full, completed from reference TRBV19 and TRBJ2-6, reads DGGITQSPKYLFRKEGQNVTLSCEQNLNHDAMYWYRQDPGQGLRLIYYSQIVNDFQKGDIAEGYSVSREKKESFPLTVTSAQKNPTAFYLCASSRPRRGGANVLTFGAGSRLTVL.

This chain uses TRBV27 with TRBJ1-4; D uncertain. Trimming shortened V by 7 bases and J by 3 bases, and 18 bases separated the two germline ends. Germline V lookup: CDR1 MNHEY, CDR2 SMNVEV (reference sequence). The CDR3 extends over 16 amino acids. In nucleotides, the CDR3 is TGTGCCAGCACCCCCTATGCGGGAGCACCTAATGAAAAACTGTTTTTT. Amino acid sequence: CASTPYAGAPNEKLFF.

Only a few counts were recorded for this clone. The chain joins TRBV11-3 to TRBJ1-1; D may be TRBD1 (5 bases). Germline V gives CDR1 SGHNT, CDR2 YENEEA. V was shortened by 8 bases and J by 5 bases, with 15 bases between the two germline ends. The CDR3 has 13 residues. Here the CDR3 DNA reads TGTGCCAGCGCATTGGATGGGGGGACTGAAGCTTTCTTT. It specifies CASALDGGTEAFF.

This clone was seen more than once but under ten times. The V and J genes are TRBV2 and TRBJ2-2, with 13 bases that match TRBD2. Germline values: CDR1 SNHLY, CDR2 FYNNEI. V lost 5 bases, J lost 5 bases, and 5 bases stayed unmatched. This CDR3 contains 16 residues. The CDR3 sequence is CASSITSGGATGELFF. For the CDR3, the DNA is TGTGCCAGCAGTATCACTAGCGGGGGGGCTACCGGGGAGCTGTTTTTT.

V is TRBV6-4 and J is TRBJ2-1; D call uncertain. V dropped 6 bases and J dropped 2 bases, with 14 bases sitting between them. The CDR3 runs 15 residues. Germline V gives CDR1 MRHNA, CDR2 SNTAGT. Here the CDR3 DNA reads TGTGCCAGCAGGAAAAATTGGGAAGCCTACAATGAGCAGTTCTTC. Its protein is CASRKNWEAYNEQFF.

The chain uses TRBV4-1 and TRBJ2-3, with D tentatively TRBD2 (7 bases). The CDR3 is 17 residues long. The V end lost 0 bases, the J end lost 2 bases, and 15 bases lay between the germline ends. Looked up from germline, CDR1 is MGHRA and CDR2 is YSYEKL. The CDR3 region is CASSQETGRDHTDTQYF. The CDR3 DNA follows: TGCGCCAGCAGCCAAGAAACAGGGAGGGACCACACAGATACGCAGTATTTT.

This clone was seen repeatedly, ten times or more. This chain links TRBV4-2 with TRBJ2-7; TRBD2 might be the D (6 bases). This CDR3 is 15 amino acids long. Looked up from germline, CDR1 is LGHNA and CDR2 is YNFKEQ. V was pared by 1 base and J by 2 bases, with 12 bases between. The CDR3 nucleotides are TGTGCCAGCAGCCAAGTGAAAGCGGGTCCCTACGAGCAGTACTTC. It specifies CASSQVKAGPYEQYF.

This rearrangement joins TRBV7-8 to TRBJ2-2, with D maybe TRBD1 (6 bases). There are 12 residues in the CDR3. The V and J ends lost 7 bases and 6 bases respectively, with 9 bases between them. Germline V lookup: CDR1 SGHVS, CDR2 FQNEAQ. The CDR3 DNA sequence: TGTGCCAGCAATCAGGGGCCCGGGGAGCTGTTTTTT. Amino acid sequence: CASNQGPGELFF. The full variable domain, rest sourced from reference TRBV7-8 and TRBJ2-2, is GAGVSQSPRYKVAKRGQDVALRCDPISGHVSLFWYQQALGQGPEFLTYFQNEAQLDKSGLPSDRFFAERPEGSVSTLKIQRTQQEDSAVYLCASNQGPGELFFGEGSRLTVL.

The chain carries TRBV21-1 and TRBJ1-1; the table's D gene call, TRBD1, was not cross checked with the DNA. TRBV21-1 is listed as a pseudogene. CDR3 length: 14 amino acids. The CDR3: CASSIRGMNTEAFF. The DNA for the CDR3 is TGTGCCAGCAGTATCAGGGGAATGAACACTGAAGCTTTCTTT.

The chain employs TRBV7-8 and TRBJ2-1; 7 bases are a match to TRBD2. The CDR3 loop spans 13 amino acids. Germline V gene lookup returns CDR1 SGHVS and CDR2 FQNEAQ. J gave up 4 bases and V 7 bases, and 4 bases lay outside the gene matches. In nucleotides, the CDR3 is TGTGCCAGCACGGGAGGTGCATACAATGAGCAGTTCTTC. Translated, it gives CASTGGAYNEQFF.

This clone was detected only once. This chain connects TRBV5-4 to TRBJ1-2, with 8 bases matching TRBD1. Germline lookup yields CDR1 SGHNT and CDR2 YYREEE (reference sequence). The CDR3 runs to 17 residues. V shed 5 bases, J shed 6 bases, and the junction held 18 bases outside the gene matches. The CDR3: CASSPPGGLRGLDGYTF. The CDR3 DNA follows: TGTGCCAGCAGTCCCCCCGGGGGTCTCAGGGGGCTGGATGGCTACACCTTC.

The chain has TRBV6-5 and TRBJ2-3; no clear D gene. In germline, CDR1 is MNHEY, CDR2 SVGAGI. The CDR3 totals 13 residues. V gave up 7 bases and J gave up 4 bases, with 12 bases separating them. CDR3 sequence reads: CASNEQGSDTQYF. The CDR3 DNA reads as TGTGCCAGCAACGAGCAAGGATCAGATACGCAGTATTTT.

The V call is TRBV2, the J call TRBJ1-2; D ambiguous. The germline V and J ends were trimmed by 10 bases and 4 bases, with 10 bases remaining between them. Germline V gene lookup returns CDR1 SNHLY and CDR2 FYNNEI. This CDR3 has 11 amino acids. CDR3 sequence: CAMRGSYGYTF. CDR3 nucleotide sequence: TGTGCCATGCGAGGGAGCTATGGCTACACCTTC.

The chain couples TRBV3-1 (or the pseudogene TRBV3-2) to TRBJ2-7; 7 nucleotides agree with TRBD1. The CDR3 loop spans 12 amino acids. V dropped 3 bases and J dropped 5; count of bases not matched to a gene: 1. Germline V CDR1 and CDR2: LGHDT, YNNKEL (reference sequence). The CDR3 protein is CASSQTGNEQYF. The CDR3 region has the DNA TGTGCCAGCAGCCAGACAGGGAACGAGCAGTACTTC.